Listed here are 22 T cell receptor beta chains from one sample, sequenced in a study of patients and donors after allogeneic stem cell transplantation. Each CDR3 protein gets one entry after TCRdb re-called the RT-PCR reads with MiXCR. The repertoire holds about 230,000 distinct CDR3 sequences, less than 15% seen once, with 11% in the top ten. The sample was blood, either unsorted or a sorted T cell fraction (not recorded which). The receptors were sampled from a human donor who was either an allogeneic HSCT recipient or a stem cell or donor lymphocyte infusion donor (not recorded which). It is not recorded whose cells these are; they may come from a transplant donor.

Details on this clonotype: This sequence may be a read error, since a much larger clone differs from it by one base. The chain is built from TRBV20-1 and TRBJ2-1; the D gene is possibly TRBD1 (6 bases). The CDR3 runs to 15 residues. CDR1 is DFQATT and CDR2 is SNEGSKA in the germline V gene (reference sequence). The CDR3 spells CSATRDGTNRNEQLF. CDR3 coding DNA: TGCAGTGCGACGAGGGATGGGACAAACCGCAATGAGCAGCTCTTC.

V and J are TRBV18 and TRBJ2-2; no firm D call. CDR1 is KGHSH, CDR2 LQKENI, per germline. The CDR3 is 16 residues long. V gave up 3 bases and J gave up 2 bases, with 13 bases separating them. CDR3 loop: CASSPNVGLNTGELFF. The CDR3 coding sequence is TGTGCCAGCTCACCCAACGTTGGGTTAAACACCGGGGAGCTGTTTTTT.

At least ten counts were recorded for this clonotype. This chain connects TRBV7-2 to TRBJ2-1; D may be TRBD2 (6 bases). The germline V gene has CDR1 SGHTA and CDR2 FQGNSA. Trimming shortened V by 1 base and J by 4 bases, and 8 bases separated the two germline ends. The CDR3 is 14 amino acids. CDR3: CASSLGSGYNEQFF. CDR3 DNA sequence: TGTGCCAGCAGCTTAGGGAGCGGGTACAATGAGCAGTTCTTC.

This clonotype was recorded a few times. The V and J genes are TRBV5-1 and TRBJ2-1; 9 bases agree with TRBD1. The CDR3 covers 15 residues. Per the germline V gene, CDR1 is SGHRS and CDR2 is YFSETQ. Trimming cost V 2 bases and J 5 bases; bases outside gene matches: 5. The CDR3 loop reads CASSFGDRDDNEQFF. In DNA form, the CDR3 reads TGCGCCAGCAGCTTCGGGGACAGGGACGACAATGAGCAGTTCTTC.

The CDR3 reads CASSRTGQGTYGYTF. CDR3 DNA sequence: TGTGCCAGCAGTCGGACGGGACAGGGGACCTATGGCTACACCTTC. This chain joins TRBV6-1 and TRBJ1-2; 10 bases align to TRBD1. Germline-derived CDR1 and CDR2 are MNHNS and SASEGT. V trimming: 5 bases; J trimming: 4 bases; junction bases outside the gene matches: 7. This CDR3 region has 15 residues.

This clonotype occurred many times. The chain employs TRBV5-1 and TRBJ1-1, with D perhaps TRBD1 (5 bases). CDR1 and CDR2 from the germline V gene are SGHRS and YFSETQ. The V end lost 0 bases, the J end lost 5 bases, and 11 bases lay between the germline ends. The CDR3 extends over 14 amino acids. The CDR3 here is CASSLAGGLTEAFF. The DNA of the CDR3 is TGCGCCAGCAGCTTGGCGGGGGGGTTAACTGAAGCTTTCTTT.

The CDR3: CASSVEPGVAGEQYF. In DNA form, the CDR3 reads TGTGCCAGCAGCGTAGAGCCGGGAGTGGCTGGGGAGCAGTACTTC. The chain recombines TRBV9 with TRBJ2-7; D might be TRBD2 (6 bases). From germline, CDR1 is SGDLS and CDR2 YYNGEE. V lost 0 bases, J lost 7 bases, and 17 bases lay in between. The CDR3 covers 15 residues.

This clonotype has more than one count but fewer than ten. The chain uses TRBV5-5 and TRBJ1-5, with unresolved D. Germline assignment: CDR1 SGHKS and CDR2 YYEKEE (reference sequence). The CDR3 is 15 residues long. V was pared by 0 bases and J by 0 bases, with 7 bases between. The CDR3 region is CASSLAASSNQPQHF. The CDR3 nucleotides are TGTGCCAGCAGCTTGGCAGCTAGTAGCAATCAGCCCCAGCATTTT. Full variable domain (rest looked up from reference TRBV5-5 and TRBJ1-5): DAGVTQSPTHLIKTRGQQVTLRCSPISGHKSVSWYQQVLGQGPQFIFQYYEKEERGRGNFPDRFSARQFPNYSSELNVNALLLGDSALYLCASSLAASSNQPQHFGDGTRLSIL.

V usage is TRBV7-8 and J usage is TRBJ1-2, with 7 bases that match TRBD1. V shed 5 bases, J shed 6 bases, and the junction held 6 bases outside the gene matches. The CDR3 is 13 amino acids. The V gene's germline CDR1 is SGHVS and CDR2 FQNEAQ. This CDR3 is CASSQQGDDGYTF. CDR3 DNA: TGTGCCAGCAGCCAGCAGGGGGACGATGGCTACACCTTC.

This clonotype has just a few counts. This rearrangement joins TRBV19 to TRBJ2-2; D remains ambiguous. Per germline, CDR1 LNHDA and CDR2 SQIVND (reference sequence). This CDR3 spans 15 amino acids. V was shortened by 0 bases and J by 2 bases, with 7 bases between the two germline ends. CDR3 loop: CASSIDCVNTGELFF. The CDR3 DNA sequence: TGTGCCAGTAGTATAGATTGTGTAAACACCGGGGAGCTGTTTTTT. The variable domain in full, completed from reference TRBV19 and TRBJ2-2, reads DGGITQSPKYLFRKEGQNVTLSCEQNLNHDAMYWYRQDPGQGLRLIYYSQIVNDFQKGDIAEGYSVSREKKESFPLTVTSAQKNPTAFYLCASSIDCVNTGELFFGEGSRLTVL.

This clonotype was recorded many times. This chain joins TRBV9 and TRBJ2-7; D perhaps matches TRBD2 (6 bases). The length of the CDR3 is 14 residues. V lost 0 bases to trimming and J lost 3 bases, with 10 bases between them. The germline V gene encodes CDR1 SGDLS and CDR2 YYNGEE. CDR3 sequence reads: CASSVGFSGYEQYF. The CDR3 DNA sequence: TGTGCCAGCAGCGTAGGTTTTAGCGGCTACGAGCAGTACTTC.

The chain joins TRBV7-2 to TRBJ1-1; no clear D. The V end lost 0 bases, the J end lost 4 bases, and 12 bases lay between the germline ends. The germline V gene encodes CDR1 SGHTA and CDR2 FQGNSA. The CDR3 runs 15 residues. CDR3 DNA: TGTGCCAGCAGCTTAGCCCCCGGGCGCCTCACTGAAGCTTTCTTT. Protein sequence: CASSLAPGRLTEAFF.

This clonotype was counted a few times. This chain connects TRBV7-9 to TRBJ2-6; D unresolved. The germline V gene has CDR1 SEHNR and CDR2 FQNEAQ (reference sequence). There are 15 residues in the CDR3. V dropped 2 bases and J dropped 3 bases, with 8 bases sitting between them. CDR3 loop: CASSLRTSGANVLTF. The CDR3 DNA follows: TGTGCCAGCAGCTTAAGGACCAGTGGGGCCAACGTCCTGACTTTC.

This clonotype was picked up many times. This chain's CDR3 is CSVETSGGYSGANVLTF. CDR3 DNA sequence: TGCAGCGTTGAGACTAGCGGGGGCTACTCTGGGGCCAACGTCCTGACTTTC. V is TRBV29-1 and J is TRBJ2-6, with 12 bases lining up with TRBD2. V lost 3 bases to trimming and J lost 0 bases; unmatched junction nucleotides: 3. CDR3 length equals 17 residues. CDR1 SQVTM and CDR2 ANQGSEA come from the germline V gene.

V usage is TRBV20-1 and J usage is TRBJ1-5; a possible D gene is TRBD1 (6 bases). Germline loops: CDR1 DFQATT, CDR2 SNEGSKA (reference sequence). The CDR3 is made up of 15 amino acids. V lost 0 bases and J 2 bases, leaving 11 bases between the germline ends. CDR3 in amino acids: CSAREQEGGNQPQHF. The CDR3 DNA follows: TGCAGTGCTAGAGAACAGGAGGGGGGCAATCAGCCCCAGCATTTT.

The V gene is TRBV18, the J gene TRBJ1-3; the D is unclear. This CDR3 is built from 16 residues. Germline assignment: CDR1 KGHSH and CDR2 LQKENI. V lost 2 bases and J 1 base, leaving 12 bases between the germline ends. The CDR3 nucleotides are TGTGCCAGCTCACCAAGGGATTTTGGGTCTGGAAACACCATATATTTT. Translated: CASSPRDFGSGNTIYF.

This clonotype was seen repeatedly, ten times or more. V is TRBV3-1 and J is TRBJ2-1; TRBD2 matches at 8 bases. The ends lost 4 bases at V and 6 bases at J; junction bases unmatched: 14. CDR3 length: 17 amino acids. CDR1 is LGHDT, CDR2 YNNKEL, per germline (reference sequence). As DNA, the CDR3 is TGTGCCAGCAGCCGATCGGGAGGGGGTAGCATCGGCAATGAGCAGTTCTTC. Its translation: CASSRSGGGSIGNEQFF.

This rearrangement joins TRBV19 to TRBJ1-2, with 7 bases fitting TRBD1. Looked up from germline, CDR1 is LNHDA and CDR2 is SQIVND (reference sequence). This CDR3 comprises 15 residues. Trimming took 3 bases from V and 5 from J; bases not matched to a gene: 9. The CDR3 nucleotides read TGTGCCAGTAGTATGACCGGGACAGACGGGTATGGCTACACCTTC. Translated, it gives CASSMTGTDGYGYTF.

This chain connects TRBV6-2 or TRBV6-3 to TRBJ2-1, with 7 bases lining up with TRBD1. Trimming removed 8 bases from V and 0 bases from J; junction bases left unmatched: 7. The CDR3 covers 15 residues. The germline V gene has CDR1 MNHEY and CDR2 SVGEGT. The CDR3 reads CASRQGRSSYNEQFF. The CDR3 region has the DNA TGTGCCAGCCGACAGGGCCGAAGCTCCTACAATGAGCAGTTCTTC.

Many counts were recorded for this clonotype. The V and J genes are TRBV27 and TRBJ1-6; D possibly corresponds to TRBD1 (6 bases). The CDR3 runs to 17 residues. Between the trimmed V and J ends, which lost 3 bases and 9 bases, there was a span of 21 bases. Germline V lookup: CDR1 MNHEY, CDR2 SMNVEV (reference sequence). DNA of the CDR3: TGTGCCAGCAGTTTTTCTCCAGGGGCATTATTGTCTTCACCCCTCCACTTT. It specifies CASSFSPGALLSSPLHF.

On this clonotype: Its ends do not fully match the called genes, so a read error is possible. The chain recombines TRBV6-1 with TRBJ1-2; 8 nucleotides match TRBD1. CDR1 and CDR2 (germline): MNHNS, SASEGT. This CDR3 is built from 13 residues. The CDR3 spells CASREGTGGGYTF. The CDR3 coding sequence is TGTGCCAGCAGGGAAGGGACAGGTGGAGGCTACACCTTC.

This clonotype was seen ten or more times. This chain connects TRBV15 to TRBJ1-6; D possibly corresponds to TRBD1 (6 bases). This CDR3 has 14 residues. The V gene lost 6 bases and the J gene lost 6 bases, with 12 bases spanning the gap. Per the germline V gene, CDR1 is LNHNV and CDR2 is YYDKDF (reference sequence). The CDR3 DNA reads as TGTGCCACCAGTAATGGGGGGCCTAATTCACCCCTCCACTTT. Translation: CATSNGGPNSPLHF. The whole variable domain, remainder taken from reference TRBV15 and TRBJ1-6, is DAMVIQNPRYQVTQFGKPVTLSCSQTLNHNVMYWYQQKSSQAPKLLFHYYDKDFNNEADTPDNFQSRRPNTSFCFLDIRSPGLGDTAMYLCATSNGGPNSPLHFGNGTRLTVT.